This TCR beta chain was identified in a study of cytomegalovirus exposure and HLA in healthy donors (dated by TCRdb to about 2017). With regard to the full study: According to a later analysis, the approximately 120 validation repertoires were produced on the same platform as the 680 or so repertoires of the first cohort. The aim of the study was to test whether cataloging public T cell receptors could identify signatures of past pathogen exposure. To predict cytomegalovirus infection status, the study combined high-throughput TCR immunosequencing, statistical association of individual TCRs with disease status, and machine learning. Along with the approximately 600-subject first cohort, a separate validation cohort of over 90 different subjects was used.

Library construction relied on the immunoSEQ multiplex PCR assay. Per the authors' processing: To diagnose cytomegalovirus status from the catalog of TCR beta chain sequences, a statistical classification framework was built. TCRdb obtained this table from immuneACCESS and retained in-frame rearrangements with V and J assigned. These tables miss some clones; where compared with another copy, unresolved V genes account for less than half of the shortfall, and the remainder is unexplained. V and J calls plus clone size are reproduced from that table; the DNA served to infer D and trimming. The table for this sample lists about 56,000 clones; 93% of them were counted only once. Around 5.8% of the sample rests with the top ten. V is cut by 6 bases and J by 9 bases, and the space between the germline ends is 18 bases. CDR1 and CDR2 are drawn from the germline V gene (reference sequence): MNHEY, SMNVEV. The CDR3, cysteine through phenylalanine, is 14 amino acids long. Only the CDR3 region is kept as DNA, spanning 42 bases read in frame from base 1.

Separate from the roughly 650-subject first cohort, the validation cohort of roughly 110 subjects was the group to which the donors belonged. Comments on this clone: Its cognate antigen has yet to be identified. There are no base qualities to consult, and no much larger clone falls within one base.

Broader findings and caveats from the paper: Of the cluster scores, about 94% were above 0 in a later analysis, which found that TCRs clustered in the first cohort also tended to co-occur in the 95 to 150 validation repertoires. All 120 or so repertoires were used to score co-occurrence in the validation cohort in a later analysis, because that analysis had no HLA typing for the cohort. In both the original and validation cohorts, the classifier was reported to diagnose cytomegalovirus status with high specificity and sensitivity. A total of 150 to 200 TCR beta chains were listed by the study as associated with cytomegalovirus. In vitro tests confirmed that a few of the cytomegalovirus-associated TCR beta chains recognize cytomegalovirus antigens. Across donors, most TCR sequences were observed very rarely, whereas some public TCRs were present in many individuals. The authors suggested that the approach could potentially be extended to other disease states and immunological phenotypes.

The TCR originated in a young woman in good health and CMV-seronegative. The receptor chain draws on TRBV27 and TRBJ2-1; TRBD2 is a possible D gene, resting on 6 matching bases. Material for sequencing was PBMCs. The CDR3 is CASRVAVSRFEQFF. The sequenced DNA: TGTGCCAGCAGGGTAGCGGTCTCTCGTTTTGAGCAGTTCTTC.